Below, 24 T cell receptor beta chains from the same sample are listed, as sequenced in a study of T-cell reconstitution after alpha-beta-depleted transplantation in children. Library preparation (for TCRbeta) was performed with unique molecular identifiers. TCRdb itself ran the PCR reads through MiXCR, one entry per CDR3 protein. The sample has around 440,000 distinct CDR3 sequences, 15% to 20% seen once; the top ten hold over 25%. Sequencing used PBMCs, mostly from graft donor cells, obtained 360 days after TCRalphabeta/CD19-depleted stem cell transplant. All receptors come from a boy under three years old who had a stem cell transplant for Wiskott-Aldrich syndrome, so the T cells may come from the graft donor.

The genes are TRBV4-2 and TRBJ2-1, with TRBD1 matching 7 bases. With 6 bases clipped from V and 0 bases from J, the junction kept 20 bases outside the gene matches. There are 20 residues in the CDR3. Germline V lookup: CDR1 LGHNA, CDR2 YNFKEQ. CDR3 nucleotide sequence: TGTGCCAGCAGGTCCCCTCTAGGACAGGTAGGGAAGAGCTCCTACAATGAGCAGTTCTTC. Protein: CASRSPLGQVGKSSYNEQFF.

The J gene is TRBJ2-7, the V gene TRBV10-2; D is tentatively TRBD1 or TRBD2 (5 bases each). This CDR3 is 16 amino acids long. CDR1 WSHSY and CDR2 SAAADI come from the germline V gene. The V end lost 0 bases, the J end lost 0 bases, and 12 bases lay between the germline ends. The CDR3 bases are TGCGCCAGCAGTGAGTCTGGGGGTTCGAGCTCCTACGAGCAGTACTTC. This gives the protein CASSESGGSSSYEQYF.

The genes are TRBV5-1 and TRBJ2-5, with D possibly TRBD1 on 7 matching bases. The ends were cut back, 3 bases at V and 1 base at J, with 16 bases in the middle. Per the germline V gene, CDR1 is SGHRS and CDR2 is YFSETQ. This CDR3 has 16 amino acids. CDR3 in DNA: TGCGCCAGCAGCTCTCTAGCGACAGGGATCCAAGAGACCCAGTACTTC. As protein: CASSSLATGIQETQYF.

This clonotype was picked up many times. The CDR3 nucleotides read TGCGCCAGCAGCTTGGGACTAGCGGGAGTGGGTGAGCAGTTCTTC. Translated: CASSLGLAGVGEQFF. The chain carries TRBV5-1 and TRBJ2-1; 12 bases agree with TRBD2. Trimming cost V 0 bases and J 9 bases; bases outside gene matches: 4. The germline CDR1 and CDR2 sequences are SGHRS and YFSETQ. The CDR3 contains 15 residues.

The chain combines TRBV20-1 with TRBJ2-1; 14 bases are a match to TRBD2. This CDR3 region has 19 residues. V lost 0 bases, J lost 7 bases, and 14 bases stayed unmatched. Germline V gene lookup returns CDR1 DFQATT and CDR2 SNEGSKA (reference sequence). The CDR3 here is CSARDMVGLAGGVGNEQFF. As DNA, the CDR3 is TGCAGTGCTAGAGATATGGTCGGACTAGCGGGAGGCGTTGGGAATGAGCAGTTCTTC.

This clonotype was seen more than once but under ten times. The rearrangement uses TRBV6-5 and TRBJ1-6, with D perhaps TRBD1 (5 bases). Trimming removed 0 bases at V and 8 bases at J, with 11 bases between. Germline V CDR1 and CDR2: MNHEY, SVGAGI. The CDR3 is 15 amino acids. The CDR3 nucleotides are TGTGCCAGCAGTTACTCTCCATTAGGGGATTCACCCCTCCACTTT. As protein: CASSYSPLGDSPLHF.

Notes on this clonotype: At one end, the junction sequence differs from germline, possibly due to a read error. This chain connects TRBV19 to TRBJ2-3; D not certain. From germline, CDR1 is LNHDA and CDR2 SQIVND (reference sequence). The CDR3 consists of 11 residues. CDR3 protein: CASSIGDTHYF. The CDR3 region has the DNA TGTGCCAGTAGTATAGGAGATACGCATTATTTT.

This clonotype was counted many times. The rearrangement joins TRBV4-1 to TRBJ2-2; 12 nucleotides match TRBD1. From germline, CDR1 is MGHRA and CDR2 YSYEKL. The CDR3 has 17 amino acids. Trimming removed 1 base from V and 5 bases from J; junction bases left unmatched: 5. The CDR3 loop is CASSQGGQGAVTGELFF. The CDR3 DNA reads TGCGCCAGCAGCCAAGGGGGACAGGGGGCAGTTACCGGGGAGCTGTTTTTT.

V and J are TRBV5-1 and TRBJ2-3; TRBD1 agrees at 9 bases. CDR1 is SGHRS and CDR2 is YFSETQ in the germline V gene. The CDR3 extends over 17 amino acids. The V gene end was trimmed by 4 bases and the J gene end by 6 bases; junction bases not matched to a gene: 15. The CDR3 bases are TGCGCCAGCAGCGGCGGGTTTGGGACAGGGAATTACGATACGCAGTATTTT. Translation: CASSGGFGTGNYDTQYF.

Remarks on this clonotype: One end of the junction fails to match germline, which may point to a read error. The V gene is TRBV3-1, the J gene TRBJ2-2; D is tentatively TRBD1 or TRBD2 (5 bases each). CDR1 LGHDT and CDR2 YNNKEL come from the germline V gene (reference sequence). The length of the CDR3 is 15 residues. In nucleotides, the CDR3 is TGTGCCAGCTGCCAAGATGCGAGGGGCCCCGGGGAGCTGTTTTTT. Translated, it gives CASCQDARGPGELFF.

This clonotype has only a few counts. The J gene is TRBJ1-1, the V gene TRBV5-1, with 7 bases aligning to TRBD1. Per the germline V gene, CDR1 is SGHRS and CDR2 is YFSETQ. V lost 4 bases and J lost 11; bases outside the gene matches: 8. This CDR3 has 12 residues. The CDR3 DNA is TGCGCCAGCAGCCCGGGAGACAGGGAGGCTTTCTTT. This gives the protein CASSPGDREAFF.

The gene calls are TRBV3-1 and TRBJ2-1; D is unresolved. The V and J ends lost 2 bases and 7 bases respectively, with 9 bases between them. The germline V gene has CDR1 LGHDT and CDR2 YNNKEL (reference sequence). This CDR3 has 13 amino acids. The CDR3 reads CASSQYYLNEQFF. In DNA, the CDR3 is TGTGCCAGCAGCCAATACTATTTGAATGAGCAGTTCTTC.

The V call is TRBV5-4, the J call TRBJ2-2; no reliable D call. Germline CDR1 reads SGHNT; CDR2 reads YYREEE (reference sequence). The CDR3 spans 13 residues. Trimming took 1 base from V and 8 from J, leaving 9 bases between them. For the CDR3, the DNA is TGTGCCAGCAGCTTGAGGGTTTTTGGGGAGCTGTTTTTT. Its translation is CASSLRVFGELFF. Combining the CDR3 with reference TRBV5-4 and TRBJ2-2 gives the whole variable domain ETGVTQSPTHLIKTRGQQVTLRCSSQSGHNTVSWYQQALGQGPQFIFQYYREEENGRGNFPPRFSGLQFPNYSSELNVNALELDDSALYLCASSLRVFGELFFGEGSRLTVL.

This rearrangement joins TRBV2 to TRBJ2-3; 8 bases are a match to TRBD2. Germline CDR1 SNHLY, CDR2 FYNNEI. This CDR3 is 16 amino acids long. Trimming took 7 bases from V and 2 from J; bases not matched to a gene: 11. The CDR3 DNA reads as TGTGCCAGCACCCGAACGGGGGGGTCTTTCACAGATACGCAGTATTTT. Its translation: CASTRTGGSFTDTQYF. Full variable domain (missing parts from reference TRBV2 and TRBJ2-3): EPEVTQTPSHQVTQMGQEVILRCVPISNHLYFYWYRQILGQKVEFLVSFYNNEISEKSEIFDDQFSVERPDGSNFTLKIRSTKLEDSAMYFCASTRTGGSFTDTQYFGPGTRLTVL.

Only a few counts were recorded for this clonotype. In DNA form, the CDR3 reads TGTGCCAGCAGTAACAGACAGGGCTCGTGGAATTCACCCCTCCACTTT. Translation: CASSNRQGSWNSPLHF. The gene calls are TRBV2 and TRBJ1-6; 7 nucleotides match TRBD1. V shed 5 bases and J 7 bases; nucleotides not matched to a gene: 11. This CDR3 contains 16 residues. The germline CDR1 and CDR2 sequences are SNHLY and FYNNEI. The full variable domain, rest sourced from reference TRBV2 and TRBJ1-6, is EPEVTQTPSHQVTQMGQEVILRCVPISNHLYFYWYRQILGQKVEFLVSFYNNEISEKSEIFDDQFSVERPDGSNFTLKIRSTKLEDSAMYFCASSNRQGSWNSPLHFGNGTRLTVT.

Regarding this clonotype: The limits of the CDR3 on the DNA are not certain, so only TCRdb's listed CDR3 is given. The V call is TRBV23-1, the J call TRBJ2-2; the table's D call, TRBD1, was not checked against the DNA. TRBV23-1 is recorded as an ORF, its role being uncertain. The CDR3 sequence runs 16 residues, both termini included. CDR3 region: CASSQSRTGTPGSCFF.

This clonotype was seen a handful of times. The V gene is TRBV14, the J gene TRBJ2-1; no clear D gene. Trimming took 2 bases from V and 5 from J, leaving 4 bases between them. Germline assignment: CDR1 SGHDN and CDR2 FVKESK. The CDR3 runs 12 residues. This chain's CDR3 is CASSQNDNEQFF. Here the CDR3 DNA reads TGTGCCAGCAGCCAAAATGACAATGAGCAGTTCTTC.

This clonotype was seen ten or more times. The CDR3: CASSTGTGSYEQYF. DNA of the CDR3: TGTGCCAGTAGTACTGGGACGGGCTCCTACGAGCAGTACTTC. The V gene is TRBV19, the J gene TRBJ2-7; either TRBD1 or TRBD2 may fit D (5 bases each). The CDR3 covers 14 residues. CDR1 and CDR2 (germline): LNHDA, SQIVND (reference sequence). With 4 bases removed from V and 0 bases from J, the gap between germline ends came to 10 bases. Drawing the rest from reference TRBV19 and TRBJ2-7, the complete variable domain is DGGITQSPKYLFRKEGQNVTLSCEQNLNHDAMYWYRQDPGQGLRLIYYSQIVNDFQKGDIAEGYSVSREKKESFPLTVTSAQKNPTAFYLCASSTGTGSYEQYFGPGTRLTVT.

DNA for the CDR3: TGTGCCAGCAGTTTGGCGGGAGGGCCTGGGGGTGAGCAGTTCTTC. As protein: CASSLAGGPGGEQFF. The genes are TRBV25-1 and TRBJ2-1; TRBD2 aligns across 9 bases. Per the germline V gene, CDR1 is MGHDK and CDR2 is SYGVNS. V shed 5 bases and J 9 bases; nucleotides not matched to a gene: 11. The CDR3 length is 15 residues.

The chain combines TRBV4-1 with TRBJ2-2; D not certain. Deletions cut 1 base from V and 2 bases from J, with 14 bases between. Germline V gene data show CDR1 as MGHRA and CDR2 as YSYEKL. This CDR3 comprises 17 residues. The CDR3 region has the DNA TGCGCCAGCAGCCAAGGTCGTTGGTTCGGAAACACCGGGGAGCTGTTTTTT. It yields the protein CASSQGRWFGNTGELFF.

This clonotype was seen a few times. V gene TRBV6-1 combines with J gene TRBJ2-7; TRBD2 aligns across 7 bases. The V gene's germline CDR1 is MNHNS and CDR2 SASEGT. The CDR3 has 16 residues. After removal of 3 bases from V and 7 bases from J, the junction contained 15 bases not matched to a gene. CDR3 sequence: CASSECGGAGEKEQYF. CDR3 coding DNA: TGTGCCAGCAGTGAGTGTGGAGGGGCGGGAGAAAAGGAGCAGTACTTC.

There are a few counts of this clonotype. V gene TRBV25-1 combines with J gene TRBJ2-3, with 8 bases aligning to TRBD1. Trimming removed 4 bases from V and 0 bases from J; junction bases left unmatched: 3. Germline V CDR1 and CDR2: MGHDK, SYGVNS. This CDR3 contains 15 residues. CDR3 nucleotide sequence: TGTGCCAGCAGTGTCGGGACAGGTAGCACAGATACGCAGTATTTT. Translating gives CASSVGTGSTDTQYF. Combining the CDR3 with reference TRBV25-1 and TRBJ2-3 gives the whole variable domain EADIYQTPRYLVIGTGKKITLECSQTMGHDKMYWYQQDPGMELHLIHYSYGVNSTEKGDLSSESTVSRIRTEHFPLTLESARPSHTSQYLCASSVGTGSTDTQYFGPGTRLTVL.

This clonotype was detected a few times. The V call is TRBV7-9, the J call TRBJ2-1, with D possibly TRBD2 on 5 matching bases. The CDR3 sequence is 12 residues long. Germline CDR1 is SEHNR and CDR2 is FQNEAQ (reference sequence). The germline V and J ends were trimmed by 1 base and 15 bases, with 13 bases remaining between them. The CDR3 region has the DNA TGTGCCAGCAGCTTAGGGCTAGCAGAGGGGTTCTTC. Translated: CASSLGLAEGFF.

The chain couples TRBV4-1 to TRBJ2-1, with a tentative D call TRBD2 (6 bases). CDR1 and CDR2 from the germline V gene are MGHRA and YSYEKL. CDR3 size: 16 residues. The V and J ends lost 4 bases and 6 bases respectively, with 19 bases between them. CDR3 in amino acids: CASSLWVPPGGNEQFF. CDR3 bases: TGCGCCAGCAGCCTGTGGGTGCCCCCCGGGGGCAATGAGCAGTTCTTC.